This T cell receptor beta chain appears in the sequencing data of a study of breast tumors, draining lymph nodes, adjacent tissues. The germline gives CDR1 SGHDT, CDR2 YYEEEE. The CDR3 contains 14 residues. V lost 4 bases, J lost 3 bases, and 14 bases lay in between. TCRdb processed the multiplex PCR reads anew with MiXCR; each CDR3 protein has one entry. The table lists approximately 100,000 distinct CDR3 sequences, 21% of them singletons. The lymph nodes were axillary draining lymph nodes from breast cancer patients. Findings and caveats of the study: Data fit most tumor T cells coming from lymph node, expanding in tumor.

At least ten counts were recorded for this clonotype. The antigen remains undetermined. Sequencing used axillary lymph node tissue. The sequence derives from a female donor with breast cancer. Some clones in this sample may be carry-over from other donors' samples. The rearrangement joins TRBV5-6 to TRBJ2-7, with D tentatively TRBD2 (5 bases). The CDR3 loop reads CASSEAGKIYEQYF. The DNA of the CDR3 is TGTGCCAGCAGCGAAGCCGGGAAAATCTACGAGCAGTACTTC.